This passage covers 26 T cell receptor beta chains from one sample sequenced in a study of T cell repertoires in cytomegalovirus infection. TCRdb reprocessed the reads via MiXCR and lists one record per CDR3 protein. The sample shows approximately 1,000,000 distinct CDR3 sequences, approximately 31% of them seen only once. Antigens for these TCRs are unknown. The sample was cultured CD8+ T cells from PBMCs, taken from culture after CMV antigen stimulation. These receptor sequences come from a human donor in good health (CMV status not recorded). Some clones in this sample may be carry-over from other donors' samples.

In its sample, this clonotype was seen many times. The chain joins TRBV7-6 to TRBJ2-6; the D gene is possibly TRBD1 (5 bases). The CDR3 covers 16 residues. Germline V gene lookup returns CDR1 SGHVS and CDR2 FNYEAQ. The V end was cut by 7 bases, the J end by 1 base, with 14 bases between. CDR3 coding DNA: TGTGCCAGCACCTCAGGGTCCCCATCTGGGGCCAACGTCCTGACTTTC. This translates into CASTSGSPSGANVLTF.

This clonotype appeared many times. This chain connects TRBV7-2 to TRBJ2-1; 8 nucleotides align to TRBD2. The CDR3 loop spans 14 amino acids. J gave up 2 bases and V 5 bases, and 2 bases lay outside the gene matches. Germline V CDR1 and CDR2: SGHTA, FQGNSA. The CDR3 DNA reads TGTGCCAGCAGCCACGGGGGGGCCTACAATGAGCAGTTCTTC. Translating gives CASSHGGAYNEQFF. Variable domain in full (rest from reference TRBV7-2 and TRBJ2-1): GAGVSQSPSNKVTEKGKDVELRCDPISGHTALYWYRQSLGQGLEFLIYFQGNSAPDKSGLPSDRFSAERTGGSVSTLTIQRTQQEDSAVYLCASSHGGAYNEQFFGPGTRLTVL.

This clonotype was observed a handful of times. This rearrangement joins TRBV7-9 to TRBJ1-6, with TRBD1 matching over 8 bases. Trimming at V came to 5 bases and at J to 4 bases, leaving 4 bases not matched to a gene. The CDR3 is 15 residues long. Looked up from germline, CDR1 is SEHNR and CDR2 is FQNEAQ (reference sequence). CDR3 DNA: TGTGCCAGCAGCCAAGGGACAGGTTATAATTCACCCCTCCACTTT. This gives the protein CASSQGTGYNSPLHF.

This clonotype was seen a handful of times. The genes are TRBV5-1 and TRBJ1-1; D gene ambiguous. V was shortened by 0 bases and J by 0 bases, with 12 bases between the two germline ends. Germline V gene sequence: CDR1 SGHRS, CDR2 YFSETQ. The CDR3 sequence is 16 residues long. CDR3 bases: TGCGCCAGCAGCTTGGCCGTAAACCTTCTGAACACTGAAGCTTTCTTT. Amino acids: CASSLAVNLLNTEAFF.

In this sample, this clonotype turned up many times. The chain has TRBV7-2 and TRBJ2-4, with a tentative D call TRBD1 (5 bases). The CDR3 sequence is 15 residues long. CDR1 and CDR2 from the germline V gene are SGHTA and FQGNSA. V lost 2 bases and J lost 6, with 14 bases in between. DNA of the CDR3: TGTGCCAGCAGCTTATCGCAGGGCCCGTCAAACATTCAGTACTTC. This codes for CASSLSQGPSNIQYF.

This chain links TRBV6-2 or TRBV6-3 with TRBJ2-1, with D possibly being TRBD1 (5 bases). CDR1 MNHEY and CDR2 SVGEGT come from the germline V gene. This CDR3 contains 13 residues. V shed 5 bases and J shed 5 bases, with 10 bases lying between them. CDR3 loop: CASSPGQHNEQFF. CDR3 sequence (DNA): TGTGCCAGCAGTCCCGGACAACACAATGAGCAGTTCTTC.

The rearrangement joins TRBV12-3 or TRBV12-4 to TRBJ2-3; 9 nucleotides agree with TRBD1. The trim removed 5 bases at V and 2 bases at J, leaving 2 bases unmatched. This CDR3 spans 14 amino acids. CDR3 sequence reads: CASSGTGPTDTQYF. CDR3 bases: TGTGCCAGCAGTGGGACAGGGCCCACAGATACGCAGTATTTT.

This clonotype was counted once. The junction departs from the called germline gene at one end, perhaps through a read error. The chain uses TRBV9 and TRBJ1-5; TRBD1 agrees at 9 bases. Germline V gene lookup returns CDR1 SGDLS and CDR2 YYNGEE. CDR3 length equals 18 residues. CDR3 loop: CVSSASGTGPYSNQPQHF. The CDR3 region has the DNA TGTGTCAGCAGCGCATCCGGGACAGGGCCTTATAGCAATCAGCCCCAGCATTTT.

This clonotype was counted ten times or more. This rearrangement joins TRBV7-2 to TRBJ2-1, with 13 bases fitting TRBD2. The CDR3 spans 18 residues. The J segment lost 8 bases and the V segment lost 5 bases, leaving 15 bases of the junction unmatched. The germline V gene has CDR1 SGHTA and CDR2 FQGNSA. CDR3: CASSPFAATSGGAHEQFF. The CDR3 coding sequence is TGTGCCAGCAGCCCGTTCGCCGCCACTAGCGGGGGGGCCCATGAGCAGTTCTTC. The full variable domain, rest sourced from reference TRBV7-2 and TRBJ2-1, is GAGVSQSPSNKVTEKGKDVELRCDPISGHTALYWYRQSLGQGLEFLIYFQGNSAPDKSGLPSDRFSAERTGGSVSTLTIQRTQQEDSAVYLCASSPFAATSGGAHEQFFGPGTRLTVL.

Ten or more counts support this clonotype. V gene TRBV19 combines with J gene TRBJ1-1; D is possibly TRBD1 (6 bases). Germline V gene data show CDR1 as LNHDA and CDR2 as SQIVND (reference sequence). The CDR3 contains 13 residues. V lost 3 bases, J lost 1 base, and 6 bases lay in between. This CDR3 is CASSMTGNTEAFF. The DNA of the CDR3 is TGTGCCAGTAGTATGACAGGGAACACTGAAGCTTTCTTT.

The V call is TRBV19, the J call TRBJ1-4, with D perhaps TRBD1 (5 bases). The germline CDR1 and CDR2 sequences are LNHDA and SQIVND (reference sequence). The CDR3 runs to 15 residues. V was cut by 5 bases and J by 6 bases, with 16 bases left in between. In nucleotides, the CDR3 is TGTGCCAGTAGTCAGCCGGGACGGCTTGATGAAAAACTGTTTTTT. Protein product: CASSQPGRLDEKLFF.

This chain links TRBV27 with TRBJ1-1; 12 positions agree with TRBD1. The CDR3 runs to 14 residues. Looked up from germline, CDR1 is MNHEY and CDR2 is SMNVEV (reference sequence). The V gene end was trimmed by 5 bases and the J gene end by 10 bases; junction bases not matched to a gene: 8. CDR3 amino acids: CASSARDRGLGAFF. CDR3 bases: TGTGCCAGCAGTGCCCGGGACAGGGGGCTGGGAGCTTTCTTT.

This clonotype came up a few times. V is TRBV20-1 and J is TRBJ1-6; a weak D match, TRBD1 (6 bases). The CDR3 has 14 amino acids. The germline V gene encodes CDR1 DFQATT and CDR2 SNEGSKA (reference sequence). V was cut by 7 bases and J by 13 bases, with 23 bases left in between. CDR3 protein: CSVTRDTGLGPLHF. The CDR3 nucleotides are TGCAGTGTCACTCGGGACACAGGGTTGGGCCCCCTCCACTTT.

The gene calls are TRBV6-4 and TRBJ2-1; D ambiguous. The CDR3 is made up of 13 amino acids. Germline values: CDR1 MRHNA, CDR2 SNTAGT. The V gene lost 3 bases and the J gene lost 8 bases, with 11 bases spanning the gap. CDR3 sequence (DNA): TGTGCCAGCAGTGATGGCGCTTATGATGAGCAGTTCTTC. Its protein is CASSDGAYDEQFF.

Remarks on this clonotype: The junction departs from germline at one end; a sequencing error may be responsible. The V gene is TRBV10-2, the J gene TRBJ2-2; D perhaps matches TRBD1 (6 bases). This CDR3 is built from 14 residues. The germline CDR1 and CDR2 sequences are WSHSY and SAAADI. The CDR3 is CASSRGKNTGDLFF. In DNA form, the CDR3 reads TGCGCCAGCAGTAGGGGGAAGAACACCGGGGATCTGTTTTTT.

The V call is TRBV6-1, the J call TRBJ2-6, with no clear D. The CDR3 spans 18 residues. V gave up 4 bases and J gave up 3 bases, with 19 bases separating them. Germline-derived CDR1 and CDR2 are MNHNS and SASEGT. In DNA form, the CDR3 reads TGTGCCAGCAGTGTCGGCCCGGGCCCTTCTCGTGGGGCCAACGTCCTGACTTTC. As protein: CASSVGPGPSRGANVLTF.

This clonotype is a singleton in its sample. The chain employs TRBV28 and TRBJ2-4; D possibly corresponds to TRBD2 (6 bases). The CDR3 is 16 residues long. Trimming took 4 bases from V and 0 from J, leaving 13 bases between them. Germline V gives CDR1 MDHEN, CDR2 SYDVKM. The CDR3 is CASSSGVGGAKNIQYF. The CDR3 nucleotides are TGTGCCAGCAGTTCTGGGGTGGGGGGAGCCAAAAACATTCAGTACTTC.

J is TRBJ1-2 and V is TRBV6-1; no clear D. From germline, CDR1 is MNHNS and CDR2 SASEGT. The CDR3 is 13 residues long. The V end was cut by 8 bases, the J end by 3 bases, with 13 bases between. The CDR3, as DNA: TGTGCCAGCTGGCCTCAAAAGGACTATGGCTACACCTTC. Its protein is CASWPQKDYGYTF.

The chain recombines TRBV25-1 with TRBJ1-2; 9 bases are shared with TRBD1. Trimming at V came to 2 bases and at J to 6 bases, leaving 7 bases not matched to a gene. From germline, CDR1 is MGHDK and CDR2 SYGVNS. The CDR3 sequence is 15 residues long. CDR3 amino acids: CASSEIPDRGDGYTF. Here the CDR3 DNA reads TGTGCCAGCAGTGAAATCCCCGACAGGGGGGATGGCTACACCTTC.

The V call is TRBV2, the J call TRBJ2-7, with D perhaps assigned TRBD1 or TRBD2 (5 bases each). Germline-derived CDR1 and CDR2 are SNHLY and FYNNEI. The length of the CDR3 is 15 residues. V lost 7 bases and J lost 2, with 18 bases in between. CDR3 in amino acids: CASILAGADPYEQYF. The CDR3 region has the DNA TGTGCCAGCATTCTGGCCGGGGCCGATCCCTACGAGCAGTACTTC.

CDR3 sequence (DNA): TGTGCCATCAGTGGCTCAGACAGACAAGAGACCCAGTACTTC. This translates into CAISGSDRQETQYF. This chain connects TRBV10-3 to TRBJ2-5; TRBD1 is a possible D gene (5 bases). Trimming took 4 bases from V and 2 from J, leaving 11 bases between them. The CDR3 totals 14 residues. CDR1 and CDR2 from the germline V gene are ENHRY and SYGVKD.

This clonotype was detected only a few times. V and J are TRBV27 and TRBJ2-7, with D possibly being TRBD1 (6 bases). V shed 10 bases and J shed 5 bases, with 9 bases lying between them. There are 10 residues in the CDR3. Germline V CDR1 and CDR2: MNHEY, SMNVEV (reference sequence). The CDR3 DNA reads TGTGCCACCGGGACAAACGAGCAGTACTTC. Amino acid sequence: CATGTNEQYF.

CDR3 loop: CASSIPRGLVGDEQFF. The CDR3 nucleotides are TGTGCCAGCAGCATTCCGAGAGGACTAGTGGGGGATGAGCAGTTCTTC. The genes are TRBV7-6 and TRBJ2-1; 7 bases map to TRBD2. Germline CDR1 reads SGHVS; CDR2 reads FNYEAQ. The CDR3 has 16 amino acids. Trimming cost V 5 bases and J 8 bases; bases outside gene matches: 15.

Only a few counts were recorded for this clonotype. The CDR3 loop is CASSPGLISGPALNEQYF. CDR3 in DNA: TGTGCCAGCAGTCCCGGCCTCATATCCGGGCCGGCCCTAAACGAGCAGTACTTC. The chain is built from TRBV6-1 and TRBJ2-7; D ambiguous. The CDR3 is made up of 18 amino acids. Trimming cost V 5 bases and J 5 bases, with 28 bases left between them. CDR1 and CDR2 from the germline V gene are MNHNS and SASEGT.

This rearrangement joins TRBV6-6 to TRBJ2-1; the match to TRBD2 covers 11 bases. CDR1 is MNHNY, CDR2 SVGAGI, per germline (reference sequence). J was trimmed by 4 bases and V by 6 bases; bases with no gene match: 8. The CDR3 is made up of 16 amino acids. The CDR3 spells CASRELAGAPYNEQFF. CDR3 coding DNA: TGTGCCAGCAGAGAACTAGCGGGGGCCCCTTACAATGAGCAGTTCTTC.

This clonotype was observed a handful of times. V gene TRBV7-9 combines with J gene TRBJ2-1, with 9 bases fitting TRBD2. Looked up from germline, CDR1 is SEHNR and CDR2 is FQNEAQ (reference sequence). CDR3 length equals 14 residues. V gave up 2 bases and J gave up 8 bases; unmatched junction bases: 4. The CDR3 sequence: CASSLLAGQHEQFF. In DNA, the CDR3 is TGTGCCAGCAGCTTACTAGCGGGGCAGCATGAGCAGTTCTTC.